The 17 T cell receptor beta chains below all came from one sample that was sequenced in a study of OX40 agonist ivuxolimab in advanced cancers. Sequencing used immunoSEQ multiplex PCR; TCRdb keeps in-frame clones, though not all of them. Of around 63,000 clones listed, over 75% are singletons. The material was CD4+ or CD8+ T cells sorted from blood, obtained in a trial of the OX40 agonist ivuxolimab. The receptors shown here come from an adult with an advanced solid tumor such as melanoma, head and neck, liver or kidney cancer.

The gene calls are TRBV6-5 and TRBJ1-3; 7 bases match TRBD1. The CDR3 length is 12 residues. Germline-derived CDR1 and CDR2 are MNHEY and SVGAGI. Unmatched junction bases numbered 3, after V lost 6 bases and J lost 7 bases. CDR3 loop: CASRSGGNTIYF. CDR3 nucleotide sequence: TGTGCCAGCAGGTCAGGGGGTAACACCATATATTTT.

In nucleotides, the CDR3 is TGTGCCAGTAGCCCTGACGGGGTTAATCAGCCCCAGCATTTT. Amino acids: CASSPDGVNQPQHF. The chain is built from TRBV19 and TRBJ1-5; D call uncertain. V gave up 6 bases and J gave up 4 bases, with 13 bases separating them. The CDR3 totals 14 residues. Germline assignment: CDR1 LNHDA and CDR2 SQIVND (reference sequence). The whole variable domain, remainder taken from reference TRBV19 and TRBJ1-5, is DGGITQSPKYLFRKEGQNVTLSCEQNLNHDAMYWYRQDPGQGLRLIYYSQIVNDFQKGDIAEGYSVSREKKESFPLTVTSAQKNPTAFYLCASSPDGVNQPQHFGDGTRLSIL.

The CDR3 loop is CASRRTDGDWELFF. CDR3 DNA: TGTGCCAGCAGGAGGACAGATGGAGACTGGGAGCTGTTTTTT. The chain has TRBV2 and TRBJ2-2; perhaps TRBD1 as D (6 bases). The CDR3 runs to 14 residues. V was trimmed by 6 bases and J by 9 bases, leaving 17 bases between them. The V gene's germline CDR1 is SNHLY and CDR2 FYNNEI.

This chain uses TRBV21-1 with TRBJ1-1; the table names TRBD1, a call not compared with the DNA. TRBV21-1 is classified as a pseudogene. The length of the CDR3 is 13 residues. The CDR3, as DNA: TGTGCCAGCAGGAACAGGGGGGGATTAGAAGCTTTCTTT. This gives the protein CASRNRGGLEAFF.

Here the CDR3 reads CASSLPGGTEAFF. CDR3 DNA: TGTGCCAGCTCACTCCCAGGGGGCACTGAAGCTTTCTTT. The chain recombines TRBV18 with TRBJ1-1; 7 bases line up with TRBD1. The CDR3 runs to 13 residues. V lost 4 bases, J lost 4 bases, and 3 bases stayed unmatched. In germline, CDR1 is KGHSH, CDR2 LQKENI. The whole variable domain, filled in from reference TRBV18 and TRBJ1-1, reads NAGVMQNPRHLVRRRGQEARLRCSPMKGHSHVYWYRQLPEEGLKFMVYLQKENIIDESGMPKERFSAEFPKEGPSILRIQQVVRGDSAAYFCASSLPGGTEAFFGQGTRLTVV.

The chain uses TRBV18 and TRBJ1-2, with a possible D match to TRBD1 (6 bases). CDR1 is KGHSH and CDR2 is LQKENI in the germline V gene. The CDR3 loop spans 14 amino acids. The V gene lost 2 bases and the J gene lost 5 bases, with 12 bases spanning the gap. The CDR3 here is CASSPDRLGYGYTF. The CDR3 nucleotides read TGTGCCAGCTCACCAGACAGGTTGGGTTATGGCTACACCTTC. The complete variable domain, with remaining parts taken from reference TRBV18 and TRBJ1-2, reads NAGVMQNPRHLVRRRGQEARLRCSPMKGHSHVYWYRQLPEEGLKFMVYLQKENIIDESGMPKERFSAEFPKEGPSILRIQQVVRGDSAAYFCASSPDRLGYGYTFGSGTRLTVV.

This clone came up once. The rearrangement joins TRBV2 to TRBJ1-4; unclear D gene. There are 14 residues in the CDR3. Per germline, CDR1 SNHLY and CDR2 FYNNEI. Trimming cost V 1 base and J 7 bases, with 10 bases left between them. The CDR3 nucleotides read TGTGCCAGCAGTGAAGGAGTGGGAATTGAAAAACTGTTTTTT. Translation gives CASSEGVGIEKLFF.

This clone has just a few counts. This sequence joins TRBV7-3 and TRBJ2-1; 14 bases agree with TRBD2. Trimming took 5 bases from V and 8 from J; bases not matched to a gene: 8. The CDR3 loop spans 16 amino acids. The germline gives CDR1 SGHTA, CDR2 FQGTGA. The CDR3 loop reads CASSAPGTSGSYEQFF. The CDR3 region has the DNA TGTGCCAGCAGCGCTCCCGGGACTAGCGGGAGTTATGAGCAGTTCTTC.

V and J are TRBV15 and TRBJ1-1; 8 bases map to TRBD1. This CDR3 is built from 15 residues. CDR1 LNHNV and CDR2 YYDKDF come from the germline V gene (reference sequence). The V gene end was trimmed by 0 bases and the J gene end by 4 bases; junction bases not matched to a gene: 4. Here the CDR3 reads CATSRDGQGGTEAFF. The CDR3 nucleotides are TGTGCCACCAGCAGAGACGGACAGGGCGGCACTGAAGCTTTCTTT.

The V call is TRBV6-6, the J call TRBJ1-6; the D gene is possibly TRBD1 (6 bases). The V gene lost 0 bases and the J gene lost 10 bases, with 13 bases spanning the gap. The CDR3 has 15 amino acids. The germline CDR1 and CDR2 sequences are MNHNY and SVGAGI (reference sequence). In nucleotides, the CDR3 is TGTGCCAGCAGTTACTCTCAACAGGGTCACTCACCCCTCCACTTT. This sequence encodes CASSYSQQGHSPLHF.

This chain joins TRBV7-2 and TRBJ2-7; perhaps TRBD2 as D (6 bases). Between the trimmed V and J ends, which lost 2 bases and 7 bases, there was a span of 15 bases. Germline lookup yields CDR1 SGHTA and CDR2 FQGNSA. There are 14 residues in the CDR3. CDR3 amino acids: CASSLSVGGGEQYF. DNA for the CDR3: TGTGCCAGCAGCTTATCAGTGGGGGGTGGAGAGCAGTACTTC.

The chain joins TRBV19 to TRBJ1-5, with 9 bases fitting TRBD1. J gave up 0 bases and V 6 bases, and 3 bases lay outside the gene matches. Germline CDR1 LNHDA, CDR2 SQIVND (reference sequence). The CDR3 has 15 amino acids. CDR3 amino acids: CASRPGQGSNQPQHF. DNA for the CDR3: TGTGCCAGTAGGCCGGGACAGGGTAGCAATCAGCCCCAGCATTTT.

J is TRBJ2-2 and V is TRBV14; D unclear. Germline CDR1 is SGHDN and CDR2 is FVKESK. Trimming stripped 2 bases from V and 8 bases from J, with 6 bases between. The CDR3 extends over 12 amino acids. The CDR3 DNA reads TGTGCCAGCAGCCAATCCCTGGGGGAGCTGTTTTTT. It encodes CASSQSLGELFF.

Only one count was recorded for this clone. This chain connects TRBV29-1 to TRBJ2-1; 11 bases map to TRBD2. The junction had 9 bases not matched to a gene; V was cut back by 4 bases and J by 1 base. This CDR3 contains 17 residues. Germline V gene sequence: CDR1 SQVTM, CDR2 ANQGSEA. The CDR3, as DNA: TGCAGCGTTGGGTACAGTCTAGCGGGGGGTTCCTACAATGAGCAGTTCTTC. Translating it yields CSVGYSLAGGSYNEQFF.

This chain uses TRBV5-1 with TRBJ2-2; D is unresolved. Germline CDR1 SGHRS, CDR2 YFSETQ. The CDR3 runs 15 residues. The V gene lost 4 bases and the J gene lost 0 bases, with 10 bases spanning the gap. CDR3 sequence: CASSPAPTNTGELFF. CDR3 DNA: TGCGCCAGCAGCCCAGCCCCCACGAACACCGGGGAGCTGTTTTTT.

The chain joins TRBV7-9 to TRBJ1-4, with D unclear. Germline V gene lookup returns CDR1 SEHNR and CDR2 FQNEAQ (reference sequence). The CDR3 has 13 residues. Trimming shortened V by 5 bases and J by 8 bases, and 12 bases separated the two germline ends. CDR3 sequence: CASSPIRKEKLFF. DNA for the CDR3: TGTGCCAGCAGCCCAATTAGGAAGGAAAAACTGTTTTTT.

V is TRBV13 and J is TRBJ2-7; D is ambiguous. Germline CDR1 reads PRHDT; CDR2 reads FYEKMQ (reference sequence). This CDR3 has 15 amino acids. V lost 4 bases, J lost 5 bases, and 18 bases lay in between. CDR3 nucleotide sequence: TGTGCCAGCAGCTCCCTGGGGAAATCCGGTAACGAGCAGTACTTC. Amino acid sequence: CASSSLGKSGNEQYF. Supplemented by reference TRBV13 and TRBJ2-7, the full variable domain reads AAGVIQSPRHLIKEKRETATLKCYPIPRHDTVYWYQQGPGQDPQFLISFYEKMQSDKGSIPDRFSAQQFSDYHSELNMSSLELGDSALYFCASSSLGKSGNEQYFGPGTRLTVT.